The 12 T cell receptor beta chains below come from one sample, sequenced in a study of monozygotic twins with cystic fibrosis. Assay: immunoSEQ multiplex PCR; the TCRdb copy retains only in-frame clones and omits some. Of roughly 32,000 clones in the sample, just over 95% were seen once. Sequencing used blood. These receptors originate from a girl under 10 years old with cystic fibrosis.

This sequence joins TRBV5-6 and TRBJ2-7; D uncertain. The ends were cut back, 4 bases at V and 2 bases at J, with 13 bases in the middle. Germline loops: CDR1 SGHDT, CDR2 YYEEEE. The CDR3 runs to 14 residues. The DNA for the CDR3 is TGTGCCAGCAGCGGGTTTCTTTTACCCTACGAGCAGTACTTC. Its translation: CASSGFLLPYEQYF. Filled out from reference TRBV5-6 and TRBJ2-7, the complete variable domain reads DAGVTQSPTHLIKTRGQQVTLRCSPKSGHDTVSWYQQALGQGPQFIFQYYEEEERQRGNFPDRFSGHQFPNYSSELNVNALLLGDSALYLCASSGFLLPYEQYFGPGTRLTVT.

The rearrangement uses TRBV29-1 and TRBJ2-4; D might be TRBD1 (6 bases). Looked up from germline, CDR1 is SQVTM and CDR2 is ANQGSEA. The CDR3 is 15 amino acids. Between the trimmed V and J ends, which lost 4 bases and 0 bases, there was a span of 13 bases. The CDR3 nucleotides are TGCAGCGTTGGCAGGGGAATTATAGCCAAAAACATTCAGTACTTC. Amino acid sequence: CSVGRGIIAKNIQYF.

The chain links TRBV28 to TRBJ1-1; TRBD1 is a possible D gene (5 bases). This CDR3 has 15 amino acids. Germline lookup yields CDR1 MDHEN and CDR2 SYDVKM. With 3 bases removed from V and 4 bases from J, the gap between germline ends came to 15 bases. Written as DNA, the CDR3 is TGTGCCAGCAGTTTCAGCAGGGTCGGATTCACTGAAGCTTTCTTT. It yields the protein CASSFSRVGFTEAFF.

In its sample, this clone was seen once. The V and J genes are TRBV14 and TRBJ1-1; tentatively, D is TRBD1 (6 bases). CDR3 length: 17 amino acids. Germline assignment: CDR1 SGHDN and CDR2 FVKESK. The V gene lost 1 base and the J gene lost 5 bases, with 20 bases spanning the gap. CDR3 loop: CASSQGRKGETGTEAFF. The CDR3 coding sequence is TGTGCCAGCAGCCAAGGTCGCAAGGGGGAAACAGGAACTGAAGCTTTCTTT. Variable domain in full (rest from reference TRBV14 and TRBJ1-1): EAGVTQFPSHSVIEKGQTVTLRCDPISGHDNLYWYRRVMGKEIKFLLHFVKESKQDESGMPNNRFLAERTGGTYSTLKVQPAELEDSGVYFCASSQGRKGETGTEAFFGQGTRLTVV.

The J gene is TRBJ1-2, the V gene TRBV28, with D maybe TRBD1 (5 bases). V shed 4 bases and J shed 7 bases, with 16 bases lying between them. The germline gives CDR1 MDHEN, CDR2 SYDVKM. The CDR3 length is 14 residues. CDR3 amino acids: CASSYARVSGGYTF. The CDR3 bases are TGTGCCAGCAGTTACGCCAGGGTGTCCGGTGGCTACACCTTC.

The rearrangement joins TRBV30 to TRBJ2-7; 8 bases map to TRBD1. CDR1 and CDR2 (germline): GTSNPN, SVGIG (reference sequence). V was clipped by 4 bases and J by 10 bases; unmatched bases: 12. CDR3 length: 13 amino acids. CDR3 region: CAWMEGTGTSQYF. CDR3 coding DNA: TGTGCCTGGATGGAGGGGACAGGAACTTCCCAGTACTTC.

The chain employs TRBV7-9 and TRBJ1-2; D ambiguous. V shed 3 bases and J shed 1 base, with 6 bases lying between them. This CDR3 has 13 residues. Germline values: CDR1 SEHNR, CDR2 FQNEAQ (reference sequence). The CDR3 DNA reads TGTGCCAGCAGCTTTTCAAATAACTATGGCTACACCTTC. This translates into CASSFSNNYGYTF.

V usage is TRBV6-1 and J usage is TRBJ1-5; 10 bases align to TRBD1. Germline V gene data show CDR1 as MNHNS and CDR2 as SASEGT. V was pared by 4 bases and J by 8 bases, with 5 bases of the junction left unmatched. This CDR3 spans 14 amino acids. CDR3 sequence: CASSGDRGPEPQHF. The CDR3 bases are TGTGCCAGCAGTGGAGACAGGGGGCCGGAGCCCCAGCATTTT.

The V gene is TRBV25-1, the J gene TRBJ2-1, with 11 bases aligning to TRBD2. The ends lost 2 bases at V and 9 bases at J; junction bases unmatched: 3. Germline V CDR1 and CDR2: MGHDK, SYGVNS. The CDR3 contains 14 residues. The CDR3: CASSETSGRSEQFF. As DNA, the CDR3 is TGTGCCAGCAGTGAAACTAGCGGGAGAAGTGAGCAGTTCTTC.

The rearrangement joins TRBV5-1 to TRBJ2-5; 7 bases match TRBD1. Germline V lookup: CDR1 SGHRS, CDR2 YFSETQ. This CDR3 has 17 amino acids. V was clipped by 4 bases and J by 0 bases; unmatched bases: 12. CDR3 region: CASSQKMTGTYQETQYF. In DNA form, the CDR3 reads TGCGCCAGCAGCCAAAAGATGACAGGGACGTACCAAGAGACCCAGTACTTC.

This clone was recorded once. This rearrangement joins TRBV5-1 to TRBJ2-1, with D perhaps matching TRBD1 (5 bases). The germline V and J ends were trimmed by 2 bases and 5 bases, with 11 bases remaining between them. CDR1 and CDR2 from the germline V gene are SGHRS and YFSETQ. The length of the CDR3 is 14 residues. CDR3 loop: CASSFSGAHNEQFF. Here the CDR3 DNA reads TGCGCCAGCAGCTTTAGTGGGGCGCACAATGAGCAGTTCTTC.

The gene calls are TRBV6-4 and TRBJ2-3, with TRBD1 matching 9 bases. The V gene end was trimmed by 6 bases and the J gene end by 5 bases; junction bases not matched to a gene: 6. The CDR3 consists of 14 residues. Per germline, CDR1 MRHNA and CDR2 SNTAGT. The CDR3: CASSRTGEGDTQYF. The CDR3 DNA reads as TGTGCCAGCAGCCGGACAGGGGAGGGAGATACGCAGTATTTT.